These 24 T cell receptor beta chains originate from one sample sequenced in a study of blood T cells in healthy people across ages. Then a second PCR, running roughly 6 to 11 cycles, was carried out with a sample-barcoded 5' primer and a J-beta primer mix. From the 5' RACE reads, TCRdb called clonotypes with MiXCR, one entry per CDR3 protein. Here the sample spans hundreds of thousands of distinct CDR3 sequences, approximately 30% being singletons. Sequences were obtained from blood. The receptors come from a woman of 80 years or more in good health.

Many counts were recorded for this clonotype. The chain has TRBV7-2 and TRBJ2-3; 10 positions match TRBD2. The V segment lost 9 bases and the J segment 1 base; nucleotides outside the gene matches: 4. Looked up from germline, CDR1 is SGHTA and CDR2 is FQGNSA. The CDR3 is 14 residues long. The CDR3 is CARSGGAGTDTQYF. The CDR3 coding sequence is TGTGCCAGGAGCGGGGGGGCCGGCACAGATACGCAGTATTTT.

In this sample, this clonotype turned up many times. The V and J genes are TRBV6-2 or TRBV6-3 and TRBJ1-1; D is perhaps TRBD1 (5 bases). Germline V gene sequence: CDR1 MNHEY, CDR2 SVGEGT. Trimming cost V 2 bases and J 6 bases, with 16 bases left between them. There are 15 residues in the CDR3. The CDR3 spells CASSYDTPRGAEAFF. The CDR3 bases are TGTGCCAGCAGTTACGATACACCGCGGGGCGCTGAAGCTTTCTTT.

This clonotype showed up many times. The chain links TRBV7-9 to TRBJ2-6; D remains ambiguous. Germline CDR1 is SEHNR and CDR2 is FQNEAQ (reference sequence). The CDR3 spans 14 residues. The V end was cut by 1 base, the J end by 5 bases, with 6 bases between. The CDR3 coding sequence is TGTGCCAGCAGCTTAGTAGGGAGGGCCAACGTCCTGACTTTC. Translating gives CASSLVGRANVLTF.

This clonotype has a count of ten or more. CDR3 coding DNA: TGTGCCAGCAGTGTATGGTCTGGGGCCAACGTCCTGACTTTC. Protein: CASSVWSGANVLTF. The chain couples TRBV6-1 to TRBJ2-6; D is ambiguous. The CDR3 is 14 amino acids. Per germline, CDR1 MNHNS and CDR2 SASEGT. Trimming left V 4 bases short and J 1 base short, with 5 bases between.

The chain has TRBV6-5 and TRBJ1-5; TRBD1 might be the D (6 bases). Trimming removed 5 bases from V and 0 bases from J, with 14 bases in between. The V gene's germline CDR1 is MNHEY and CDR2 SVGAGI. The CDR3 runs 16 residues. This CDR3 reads CASSRGQPYSNQPQHF. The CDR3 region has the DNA TGTGCCAGCAGTCGCGGACAGCCGTATAGCAATCAGCCCCAGCATTTT.

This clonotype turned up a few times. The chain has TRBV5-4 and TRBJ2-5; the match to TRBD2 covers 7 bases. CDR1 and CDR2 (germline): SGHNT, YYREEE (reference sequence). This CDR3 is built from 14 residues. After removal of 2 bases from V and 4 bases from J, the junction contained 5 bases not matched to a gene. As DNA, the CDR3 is TGTGCCAGCAGCTTCCCGGGGGGACGAGAGACCCAGTACTTC. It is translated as CASSFPGGRETQYF.

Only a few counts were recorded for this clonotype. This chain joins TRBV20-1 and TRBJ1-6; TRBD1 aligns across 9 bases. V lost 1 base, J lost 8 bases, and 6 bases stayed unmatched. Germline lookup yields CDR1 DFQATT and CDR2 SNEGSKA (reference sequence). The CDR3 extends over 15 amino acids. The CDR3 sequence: CSARVSGTGHSPLHF. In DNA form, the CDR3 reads TGCAGTGCTAGAGTCTCCGGGACAGGGCATTCACCCCTCCACTTT.

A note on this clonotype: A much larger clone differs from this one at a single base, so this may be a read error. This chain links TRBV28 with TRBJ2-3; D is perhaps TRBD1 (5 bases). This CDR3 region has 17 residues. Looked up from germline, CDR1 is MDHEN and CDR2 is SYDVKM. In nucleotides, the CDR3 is TGTGCCAGCAGCGAGCAGCGACAGAGTTGGGGCACAGATATGCAGTATTTT. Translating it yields CASSEQRQSWGTDMQYF. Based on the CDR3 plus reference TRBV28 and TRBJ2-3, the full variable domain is DVKVTQSSRYLVKRTGEKVFLECVQDMDHENMFWYRQDPGLGLRLIYFSYDVKMKEKGDIPEGYSVSREKKERFSLILESASTNQTSMYLCASSEQRQSWGTDMQYFGPGTRLTVL.

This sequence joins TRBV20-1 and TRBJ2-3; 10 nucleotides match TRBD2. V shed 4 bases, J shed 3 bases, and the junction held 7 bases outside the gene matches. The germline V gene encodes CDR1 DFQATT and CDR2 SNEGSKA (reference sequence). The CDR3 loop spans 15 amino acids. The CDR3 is CSANPLSGGTDTQYF. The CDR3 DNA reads TGCAGTGCTAACCCCCTTAGCGGGGGGACAGATACGCAGTATTTT.

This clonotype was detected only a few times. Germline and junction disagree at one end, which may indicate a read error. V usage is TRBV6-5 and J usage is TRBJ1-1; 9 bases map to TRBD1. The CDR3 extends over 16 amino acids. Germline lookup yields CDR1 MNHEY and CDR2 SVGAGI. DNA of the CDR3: TGTGCCAGCAATTACCTGGGACAGGGCGTGAACACTGAAGCTTTCTTT. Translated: CASNYLGQGVNTEAFF.

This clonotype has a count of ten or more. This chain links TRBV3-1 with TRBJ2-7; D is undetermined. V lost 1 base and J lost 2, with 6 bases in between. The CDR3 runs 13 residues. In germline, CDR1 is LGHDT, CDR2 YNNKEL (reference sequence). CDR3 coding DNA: TGTGCCAGCAGCCAAGCACGAGCCTACGAGCAGTACTTC. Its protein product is CASSQARAYEQYF.

Here the CDR3 DNA reads TGTGCCAGCAGTCTTTCGGGACGGTCCTATGGCTACACCTTC. Amino acid sequence: CASSLSGRSYGYTF. The rearrangement links TRBV6-2 or TRBV6-3 to TRBJ1-2, with D tentatively TRBD1 (5 bases). V was shortened by 5 bases and J by 4 bases, with 14 bases between the two germline ends. CDR1 and CDR2 (germline): MNHEY, SVGEGT. The CDR3 loop spans 14 amino acids.

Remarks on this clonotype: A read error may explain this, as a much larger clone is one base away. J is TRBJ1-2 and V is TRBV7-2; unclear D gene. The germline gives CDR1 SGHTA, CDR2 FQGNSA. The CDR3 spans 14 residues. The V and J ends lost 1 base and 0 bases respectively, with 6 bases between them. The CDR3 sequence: CASSLEIANYGYTF. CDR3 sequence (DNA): TGTGCCAGCAGCTTAGAGATAGCTAACTATGGCTACACCTTC.

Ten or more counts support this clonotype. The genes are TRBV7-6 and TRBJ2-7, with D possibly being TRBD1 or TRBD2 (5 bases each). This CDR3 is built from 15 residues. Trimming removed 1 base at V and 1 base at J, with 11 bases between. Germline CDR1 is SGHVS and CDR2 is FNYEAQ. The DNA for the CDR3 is TGTGCCAGCAGCTTAGTTCGGGACCCATCCTACGAGCAGTACTTC. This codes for CASSLVRDPSYEQYF. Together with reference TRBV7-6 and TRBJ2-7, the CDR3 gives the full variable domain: GAGVSQSPRYKVTKRGQDVALRCDPISGHVSLYWYRQALGQGPEFLTYFNYEAQQDKSGLPNDRFSAERPEGSISTLTIQRTEQRDSAMYRCASSLVRDPSYEQYFGPGTRLTVT.

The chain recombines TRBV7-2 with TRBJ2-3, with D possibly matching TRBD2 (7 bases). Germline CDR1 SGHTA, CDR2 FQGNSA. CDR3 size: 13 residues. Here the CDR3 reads CVQGRVSTDTQYF. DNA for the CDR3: TGTGTCCAGGGGAGGGTTAGCACAGATACGCAGTATTTT. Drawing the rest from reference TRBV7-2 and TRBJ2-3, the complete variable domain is GAGVSQSPSNKVTEKGKDVELRCDPISGHTALYWYRQSLGQGLEFLIYFQGNSAPDKSGLPSDRFSAERTGGSVSTLTIQRTQQEDSAVYLCVQGRVSTDTQYFGPGTRLTVL.

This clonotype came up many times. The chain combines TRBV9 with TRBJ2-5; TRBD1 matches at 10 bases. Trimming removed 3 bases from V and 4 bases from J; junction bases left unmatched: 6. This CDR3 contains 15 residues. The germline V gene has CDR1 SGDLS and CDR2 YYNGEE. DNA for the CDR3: TGTGCCAGCAGCGGCGACAGGGGGCTTTCAGAGACCCAGTACTTC. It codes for CASSGDRGLSETQYF.

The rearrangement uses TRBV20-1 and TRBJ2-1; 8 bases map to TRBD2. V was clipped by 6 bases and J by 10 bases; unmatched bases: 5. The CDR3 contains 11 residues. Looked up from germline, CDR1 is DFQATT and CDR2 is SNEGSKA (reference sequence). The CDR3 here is CSAPGGHEQFF. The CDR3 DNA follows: TGCAGTGCGCCGGGGGGGCACGAGCAGTTCTTC.

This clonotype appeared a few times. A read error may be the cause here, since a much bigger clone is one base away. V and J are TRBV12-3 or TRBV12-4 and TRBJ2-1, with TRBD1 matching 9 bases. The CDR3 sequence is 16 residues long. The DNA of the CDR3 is TGTGCCAGCAGTTTAGGGGACAGGGTCTCCTACAATGGGCAGTTCTTC. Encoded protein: CASSLGDRVSYNGQFF.

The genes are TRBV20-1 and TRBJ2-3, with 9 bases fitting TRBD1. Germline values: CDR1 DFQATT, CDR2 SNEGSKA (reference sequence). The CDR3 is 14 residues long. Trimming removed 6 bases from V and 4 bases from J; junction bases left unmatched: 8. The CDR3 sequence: CSAFGDREPDTQYF. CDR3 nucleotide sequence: TGCAGTGCCTTTGGGGACAGGGAACCAGATACGCAGTATTTT.

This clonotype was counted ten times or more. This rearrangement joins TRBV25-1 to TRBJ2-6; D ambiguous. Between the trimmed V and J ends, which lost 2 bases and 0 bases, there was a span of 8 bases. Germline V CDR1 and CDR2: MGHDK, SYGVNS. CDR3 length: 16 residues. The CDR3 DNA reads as TGTGCCAGCAGTGAACTCTCGATCTCTGGGGCCAACGTCCTGACTTTC. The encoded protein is CASSELSISGANVLTF. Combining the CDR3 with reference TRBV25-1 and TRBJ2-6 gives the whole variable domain EADIYQTPRYLVIGTGKKITLECSQTMGHDKMYWYQQDPGMELHLIHYSYGVNSTEKGDLSSESTVSRIRTEHFPLTLESARPSHTSQYLCASSELSISGANVLTFGAGSRLTVL.

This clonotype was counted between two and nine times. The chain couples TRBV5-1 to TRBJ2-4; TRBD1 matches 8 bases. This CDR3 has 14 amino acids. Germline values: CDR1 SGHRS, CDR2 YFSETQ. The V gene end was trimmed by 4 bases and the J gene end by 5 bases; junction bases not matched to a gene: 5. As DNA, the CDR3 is TGCGCCAGCAGCCCGGGACAGGTGGAAAACATTCAGTACTTC. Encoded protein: CASSPGQVENIQYF.

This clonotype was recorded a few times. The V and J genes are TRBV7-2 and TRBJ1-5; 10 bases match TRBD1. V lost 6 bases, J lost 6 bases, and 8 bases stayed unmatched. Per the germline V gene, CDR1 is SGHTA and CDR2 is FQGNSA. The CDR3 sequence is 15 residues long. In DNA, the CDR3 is TGTGCCAGCAGTTCGACAGGGGGCCTGGGTCAGCCCCAGCATTTT. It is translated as CASSSTGGLGQPQHF.

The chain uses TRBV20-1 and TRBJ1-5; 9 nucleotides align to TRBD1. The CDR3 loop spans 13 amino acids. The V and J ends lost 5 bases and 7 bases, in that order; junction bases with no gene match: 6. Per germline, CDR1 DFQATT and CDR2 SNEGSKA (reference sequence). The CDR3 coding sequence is TGCAGTGCTGAACAGGGGGCAAGGCAGCCCCAGCATTTT. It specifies CSAEQGARQPQHF.

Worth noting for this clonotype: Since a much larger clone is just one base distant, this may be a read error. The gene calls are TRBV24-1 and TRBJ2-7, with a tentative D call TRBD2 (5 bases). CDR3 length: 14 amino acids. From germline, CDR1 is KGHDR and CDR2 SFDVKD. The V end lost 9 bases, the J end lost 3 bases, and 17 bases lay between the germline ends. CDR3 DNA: TGTGCCACCTTGGGCAGGACTGCCCTCTACGAGCAGTACTTC. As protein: CATLGRTALYEQYF.